What follows are 31 T cell receptor beta chains derived from one specimen sequenced in a study of blood T cell repertoires in COVID-19. The data were produced by immunoSEQ multiplex PCR, yet TCRdb's version contains in-frame clones alone and is incomplete. The sample holds 130,000 to 150,000 clones, around 90% seen once. Sequencing was done on a sample of peripheral blood. These TCRs come from a man between 65 and 85 years old with acute or convalescent COVID-19.

V usage is TRBV9 and J usage is TRBJ2-5, with 9 positions matching TRBD1. Trimming took 1 base from V and 5 from J; bases not matched to a gene: 6. Germline CDR1 is SGDLS and CDR2 is YYNGEE. CDR3 length: 15 amino acids. CDR3 in amino acids: CASSVYLGTGETQYF. The CDR3 bases are TGTGCCAGCAGCGTATATCTAGGGACAGGGGAGACCCAGTACTTC. Drawing the rest from reference TRBV9 and TRBJ2-5, the complete variable domain is DSGVTQTPKHLITATGQRVTLRCSPRSGDLSVYWYQQSLDQGLQFLIQYYNGEERAKGNILERFSAQQFPDLHSELNLSSLELGDSALYFCASSVYLGTGETQYFGPGTRLLVL.

This clone was observed a single time. The chain links TRBV18 to TRBJ1-1; D is undetermined. The V gene's germline CDR1 is KGHSH and CDR2 LQKENI. Trimming shortened V by 6 bases and J by 0 bases, and 8 bases separated the two germline ends. This CDR3 region has 13 residues. DNA of the CDR3: TGTGCCAGCTCCCTATCGATGAACACTGAAGCTTTCTTT. Its protein is CASSLSMNTEAFF. Using reference TRBV18 and TRBJ1-1 for the parts outside the CDR3, the full variable domain is NAGVMQNPRHLVRRRGQEARLRCSPMKGHSHVYWYRQLPEEGLKFMVYLQKENIIDESGMPKERFSAEFPKEGPSILRIQQVVRGDSAAYFCASSLSMNTEAFFGQGTRLTVV.

The chain couples TRBV3-1 (or the pseudogene TRBV3-2) to TRBJ1-3; D is ambiguous. CDR3 size: 13 residues. Trimming removed 6 bases at V and 4 bases at J, with 10 bases between. The germline gives CDR1 LGHDT, CDR2 YNNKEL (reference sequence). The CDR3 coding sequence is TGTGCCAGCAGGACTACCGCGGGAAACACCATATATTTT. Protein: CASRTTAGNTIYF.

This chain joins TRBV28 and TRBJ1-2, with unresolved D. This CDR3 has 11 residues. Looked up from germline, CDR1 is MDHEN and CDR2 is SYDVKM. The V gene lost 6 bases and the J gene lost 5 bases, with 7 bases spanning the gap. Here the CDR3 reads CASSSVYGYTF. In nucleotides, the CDR3 is TGTGCCAGCAGCTCGGTTTATGGCTACACCTTC.

CDR3 sequence reads: CASRSRDGYTF. As DNA, the CDR3 is TGTGCCAGCAGGAGCAGGGATGGCTACACCTTC. The rearrangement links TRBV12-3 or TRBV12-4 to TRBJ1-2, with a possible D match to TRBD1 (5 bases). The CDR3 loop spans 11 amino acids. Trimming removed 6 bases at V and 6 bases at J, with 8 bases between.

This clone was detected once. This rearrangement joins TRBV28 to TRBJ1-5; D call uncertain. CDR1 is MDHEN, CDR2 SYDVKM, per germline. V was pared by 3 bases and J by 0 bases, with 9 bases between. The CDR3 consists of 15 residues. CDR3 sequence: CASSFGFYSNQPQHF. In DNA, the CDR3 is TGTGCCAGCAGTTTCGGGTTCTATAGCAATCAGCCCCAGCATTTT.

This chain connects TRBV28 to TRBJ1-5, with D maybe TRBD1 (6 bases). The CDR3 sequence is 13 residues long. Trimming removed 5 bases at V and 3 bases at J, with 8 bases between. Germline assignment: CDR1 MDHEN and CDR2 SYDVKM. CDR3 sequence: CASSRDTNQPQHF. The CDR3 DNA follows: TGTGCCAGCAGTCGGGACACCAATCAGCCCCAGCATTTT.

The chain has TRBV3-1 (or the pseudogene TRBV3-2) and TRBJ2-3; the match to TRBD2 covers 9 bases. CDR1 is LGHDT, CDR2 YNNKEL, per germline (reference sequence). Trimming at V came to 4 bases and at J to 3 bases, leaving 5 bases not matched to a gene. The CDR3 sequence is 15 residues long. CDR3 in DNA: TGTGCCAGCAGCCCCTCCCTAGCGGGAACAGATACGCAGTATTTT. Translation gives CASSPSLAGTDTQYF.

The rearrangement joins TRBV28 to TRBJ2-7, with D possibly TRBD1 on 7 matching bases. V shed 2 bases and J shed 0 bases, with 11 bases lying between them. CDR1 is MDHEN and CDR2 is SYDVKM in the germline V gene. This CDR3 comprises 15 residues. CDR3 bases: TGTGCCAGCAGTTTAGGGGGGACAGTCTCCTACGAGCAGTACTTC. Protein sequence: CASSLGGTVSYEQYF.

The chain recombines TRBV7-9 with TRBJ2-1; 8 bases are shared with TRBD2. CDR3 size: 14 residues. V shed 0 bases and J 6 bases; nucleotides not matched to a gene: 1. The germline gives CDR1 SEHNR, CDR2 FQNEAQ (reference sequence). CDR3 DNA: TGTGCCAGCAGCTTAGCCGGGACTAGCAATGAGCAGTTCTTC. This encodes CASSLAGTSNEQFF.

This chain connects TRBV5-1 to TRBJ2-5; the match to TRBD2 covers 11 bases. Trimming took 4 bases from V and 5 from J; bases not matched to a gene: 10. CDR1 SGHRS and CDR2 YFSETQ come from the germline V gene. The CDR3 covers 16 residues. As DNA, the CDR3 is TGCGCCAGCAGCCCGGGGACTAGCGGAAAGTGGGAGACCCAGTACTTC. Translating it yields CASSPGTSGKWETQYF.

The chain joins TRBV15 to TRBJ1-5; D might be TRBD1 (5 bases). CDR3 length: 15 amino acids. The ends were cut back, 1 base at V and 3 bases at J, with 10 bases in the middle. Per germline, CDR1 LNHNV and CDR2 YYDKDF (reference sequence). The CDR3 DNA is TGTGCCACCAGCAGAGGACAGCCAAACAATCAGCCCCAGCATTTT. Protein sequence: CATSRGQPNNQPQHF.

This clone appeared a single time. The chain links TRBV6-4 to TRBJ2-3; D possibly corresponds to TRBD1 (6 bases). V lost 6 bases and J lost 9, with 16 bases in between. The CDR3 is 13 residues long. From germline, CDR1 is MRHNA and CDR2 SNTAGT. The CDR3 sequence: CASSQLQGQTQYF. CDR3 coding DNA: TGTGCCAGCAGCCAACTTCAGGGACAAACGCAGTATTTT.

The gene calls are TRBV10-3 and TRBJ1-1; D may be TRBD1 (5 bases). V dropped 4 bases and J dropped 5 bases, with 14 bases sitting between them. The CDR3 has 14 amino acids. The germline V gene encodes CDR1 ENHRY and CDR2 SYGVKD. CDR3 region: CAISVTGEITEAFF. DNA for the CDR3: TGTGCCATCAGTGTAACGGGGGAGATTACTGAAGCTTTCTTT.

The rearrangement links TRBV5-1 to TRBJ1-3; 8 bases fit TRBD1. Germline V gives CDR1 SGHRS, CDR2 YFSETQ. The CDR3 contains 15 residues. V trimming: 5 bases; J trimming: 0 bases; junction bases outside the gene matches: 4. In DNA, the CDR3 is TGCGCCAGCAGTCGGACAGGGCCCTCTGGAAACACCATATATTTT. Its protein is CASSRTGPSGNTIYF.

The chain couples TRBV6-5 to TRBJ1-1; TRBD1 might be the D (5 bases). Germline loops: CDR1 MNHEY, CDR2 SVGAGI. V was pared by 7 bases and J by 2 bases, with 14 bases between. The CDR3 runs to 14 residues. The CDR3 region is CASKTTGLNTEAFF. CDR3 coding DNA: TGTGCCAGCAAGACGACGGGACTTAACACTGAAGCTTTCTTT.

The genes are TRBV7-2 and TRBJ2-5, with a weak D call TRBD2 (6 bases). Germline values: CDR1 SGHTA, CDR2 FQGNSA. Trimming removed 5 bases from V and 4 bases from J, with 23 bases in between. CDR3 length: 17 residues. CDR3 sequence reads: CASSPNGPGVVGETQYF. The CDR3 nucleotides read TGTGCCAGCAGCCCCAACGGGCCGGGAGTGGTTGGAGAGACCCAGTACTTC.

The chain is built from TRBV4-2 and TRBJ1-6; possible D gene TRBD1, 6 bases. Germline values: CDR1 LGHNA, CDR2 YNFKEQ. V was pared by 0 bases and J by 8 bases, with 11 bases between. This CDR3 has 15 amino acids. The CDR3 bases are TGTGCCAGCAGCCAAGAGCAAGGGGGTTATTCACCCCTCCACTTT. Translation: CASSQEQGGYSPLHF.

CDR3 bases: TGTGCCAGCAGTCGGCAGGGGAGGGTAGACACCATATATTTT. Its translation: CASSRQGRVDTIYF. The chain is built from TRBV2 and TRBJ1-3, with D perhaps TRBD1 (6 bases). Trimming took off 5 bases at V and 8 bases at J, with 16 bases between the two ends. Germline V CDR1 and CDR2: SNHLY, FYNNEI. The CDR3 runs to 14 residues.

With respect to this clone: The identical CDR3 is also encoded by other nucleotide sequences in the sample. CDR3 amino acids: CASSSGQGDQPQHF. As DNA, the CDR3 is TGTGCCAGCAGTTCCGGACAGGGGGATCAGCCCCAGCATTTT. The rearrangement uses TRBV28 and TRBJ1-5, with 10 bases aligning to TRBD1. Germline CDR1 is MDHEN and CDR2 is SYDVKM. The CDR3 contains 14 residues. The J segment lost 5 bases and the V segment lost 4 bases, leaving 2 bases of the junction unmatched.

Turning to this clone: Other DNA variants within this sample encode the same CDR3. The rearrangement uses TRBV19 and TRBJ2-5, with D maybe TRBD1 (6 bases). This CDR3 has 13 amino acids. The germline CDR1 and CDR2 sequences are LNHDA and SQIVND (reference sequence). V gave up 6 bases and J gave up 4 bases, with 12 bases separating them. CDR3 DNA sequence: TGTGCCAGTAGCCTGACAGGACCAGAGACCCAGTACTTC. This gives the protein CASSLTGPETQYF.

The chain is built from TRBV4-1 and TRBJ2-2, with D possibly TRBD1 on 5 matching bases. With 0 bases removed from V and 0 bases from J, the gap between germline ends came to 14 bases. Germline V gives CDR1 MGHRA, CDR2 YSYEKL. CDR3 size: 18 residues. The CDR3 region is CASSQDFSTDPNTGELFF. Here the CDR3 DNA reads TGCGCCAGCAGCCAAGATTTCTCGACAGACCCGAACACCGGGGAGCTGTTTTTT.

J is TRBJ1-5 and V is TRBV19; D is perhaps TRBD1 (5 bases). This CDR3 comprises 15 residues. The V end lost 5 bases, the J end lost 1 base, and 12 bases lay between the germline ends. Germline CDR1 and CDR2: LNHDA and SQIVND (reference sequence). This chain's CDR3 is CASSGRVGSNQPQHF. Written as DNA, the CDR3 is TGTGCCAGTAGTGGCAGGGTAGGCAGCAATCAGCCCCAGCATTTT. The entire variable domain, with the rest obtained from reference TRBV19 and TRBJ1-5, is as follows: DGGITQSPKYLFRKEGQNVTLSCEQNLNHDAMYWYRQDPGQGLRLIYYSQIVNDFQKGDIAEGYSVSREKKESFPLTVTSAQKNPTAFYLCASSGRVGSNQPQHFGDGTRLSIL.

The rearrangement joins TRBV6-5 to TRBJ1-1; 9 bases align to TRBD1. V dropped 6 bases and J dropped 1; count of bases not matched to a gene: 3. This CDR3 is built from 14 residues. Germline loops: CDR1 MNHEY, CDR2 SVGAGI. The CDR3 coding sequence is TGTGCCAGCAGGTGGGACAGGGAGAACACTGAAGCTTTCTTT. Encoded protein: CASRWDRENTEAFF.

The genes are TRBV2 and TRBJ1-3; D gene ambiguous. CDR1 and CDR2 (germline): SNHLY, FYNNEI. The V and J ends lost 6 bases and 2 bases respectively, with 11 bases between them. This CDR3 has 14 amino acids. In DNA form, the CDR3 reads TGTGCCAGCAGCCTTCTGGCGGCTGGAAACACCATATATTTT. Its translation: CASSLLAAGNTIYF. The variable domain in full, with the rest retrieved from reference TRBV2 and TRBJ1-3, is EPEVTQTPSHQVTQMGQEVILRCVPISNHLYFYWYRQILGQKVEFLVSFYNNEISEKSEIFDDQFSVERPDGSNFTLKIRSTKLEDSAMYFCASSLLAAGNTIYFGEGSWLTVV.

The genes are TRBV6-6 and TRBJ2-6; 10 positions agree with TRBD1. The CDR3 contains 17 residues. V shed 5 bases and J 0 bases; nucleotides not matched to a gene: 4. CDR1 MNHNY and CDR2 SVGAGI come from the germline V gene (reference sequence). The CDR3 loop reads CASSRQGARSGANVLTF. Written as DNA, the CDR3 is TGTGCCAGCAGTCGACAGGGGGCTCGCTCTGGGGCCAACGTCCTGACTTTC.

The chain couples TRBV19 to TRBJ2-7; D perhaps matches TRBD2 (6 bases). V gave up 1 base and J gave up 0 bases, with 10 bases separating them. Germline V gene data show CDR1 as LNHDA and CDR2 as SQIVND (reference sequence). CDR3 length: 15 amino acids. The CDR3 region has the DNA TGTGCCAGTAGTATAGCGGCGGGGAGCTCCTACGAGCAGTACTTC. Translated, it gives CASSIAAGSSYEQYF.

The J gene is TRBJ1-5, the V gene TRBV28; 7 positions agree with TRBD1. This CDR3 is 17 amino acids long. Germline CDR1 is MDHEN and CDR2 is SYDVKM. V was pared by 6 bases and J by 11 bases, with 22 bases of the junction left unmatched. The CDR3 here is CASRAGGPGGGEMAQHF. CDR3 coding DNA: TGTGCCAGCAGAGCAGGGGGACCCGGAGGAGGAGAGATGGCCCAGCATTTT. The full variable domain, with the rest looked up from reference TRBV28 and TRBJ1-5, is DVKVTQSSRYLVKRTGEKVFLECVQDMDHENMFWYRQDPGLGLRLIYFSYDVKMKEKGDIPEGYSVSREKKERFSLILESASTNQTSMYLCASRAGGPGGGEMAQHFGDGTRLSIL.

This sequence joins TRBV5-1 and TRBJ2-1; 8 bases align to TRBD2. Germline V CDR1 and CDR2: SGHRS, YFSETQ. This CDR3 has 16 amino acids. Trimming took 0 bases from V and 0 from J; bases not matched to a gene: 2. The CDR3 protein is CASSLGRGASYNEQFF. The CDR3, as DNA: TGCGCCAGCAGCTTGGGGCGGGGGGCCTCCTACAATGAGCAGTTCTTC.

The chain is built from TRBV5-1 and TRBJ1-5; D not certain. Germline CDR1 and CDR2: SGHRS and YFSETQ. This CDR3 comprises 13 residues. Trimming cost V 5 bases and J 0 bases, with 6 bases left between them. The CDR3 loop reads CASSQDSNQPQHF. As DNA, the CDR3 is TGCGCCAGCAGTCAGGATAGCAATCAGCCCCAGCATTTT.

The chain is built from TRBV4-1 and TRBJ2-1; 11 positions agree with TRBD2. J gave up 7 bases and V 4 bases, and 12 bases lay outside the gene matches. Per germline, CDR1 MGHRA and CDR2 YSYEKL. The CDR3 runs 17 residues. CDR3 bases: TGCGCCAGCAGCCCCTCAGTAGCGGGGGGGCAGTATAATGAGCAGTTCTTC. Translation: CASSPSVAGGQYNEQFF.